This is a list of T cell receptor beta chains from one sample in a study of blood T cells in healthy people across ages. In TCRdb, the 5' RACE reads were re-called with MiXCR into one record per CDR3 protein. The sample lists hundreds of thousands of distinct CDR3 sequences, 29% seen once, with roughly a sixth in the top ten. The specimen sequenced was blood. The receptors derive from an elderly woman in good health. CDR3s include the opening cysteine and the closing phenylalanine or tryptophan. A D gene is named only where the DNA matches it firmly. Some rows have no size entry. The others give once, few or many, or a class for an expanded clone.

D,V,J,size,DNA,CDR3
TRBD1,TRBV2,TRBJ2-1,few,TGTGCCAGCAGTGAATATGGGACAGGGACCTACAATGAGCAGTTCTTC,CASSEYGTGTYNEQFF
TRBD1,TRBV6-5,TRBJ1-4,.,TGTGCCAGCAGTGAACGACAGGGTGGTAATGAAAAACTGTTTTTT,CASSERQGGNEKLFF
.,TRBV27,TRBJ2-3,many,TGTGCCAGCAGTTTAGGGAAAAGGACAGATACGCAGTATTTT,CASSLGKRTDTQYF
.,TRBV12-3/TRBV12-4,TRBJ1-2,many,TGTGCCAGCAGCCCTCCGATGAGAGGGGGCTACACCTTC,CASSPPMRGGYTF
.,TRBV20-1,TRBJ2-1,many,TGCAGTGCTGCAACAAGGAATGAGCAGTTCTTC,CSAATRNEQFF
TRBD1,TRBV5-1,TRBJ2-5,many,TGCGCCAGCAGCTTGTGGGACAGGGGACAGACCCAGTACTTC,CASSLWDRGQTQYF
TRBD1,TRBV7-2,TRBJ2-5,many,TGTGCCAGCAGCCGACAGGGGGATTACGGAGAGACCCAGTACTTC,CASSRQGDYGETQYF
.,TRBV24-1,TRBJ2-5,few,TGTGCCACCAGTCAACGGGCAGGGGCGCAAGAGACCCAGTACTTC,CATSQRAGAQETQYF
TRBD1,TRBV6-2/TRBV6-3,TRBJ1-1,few,TGTGCCAGCAGCGAAGCCGGGACAGGGAATCGTGTAGCTTTCTTT,CASSEAGTGNRVAFF
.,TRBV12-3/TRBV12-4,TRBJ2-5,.,TGTGCCAGCAGCTCGTGGGCTACCTCAGAGACCCAGTACTTC,CASSSWATSETQYF
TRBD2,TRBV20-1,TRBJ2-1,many,TGCAGTGCTAGACTCCAGGTTAGCGGGGAGCAGTTCTTC,CSARLQVSGEQFF
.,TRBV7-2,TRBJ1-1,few,TGTGCCAGCAGCTTATCATGGGCGAACACTGAAGCTTTCTTT,CASSLSWANTEAFF
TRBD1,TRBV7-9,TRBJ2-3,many,TGTGCCAGCGGATGGACAGGGGGCACAGATACGCAGTATTTT,CASGWTGGTDTQYF
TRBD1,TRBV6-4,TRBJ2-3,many,TGTGCCAGCAGTGTCCGGGACAGGGTCGAAGATACGCAGTATTTT,CASSVRDRVEDTQYF
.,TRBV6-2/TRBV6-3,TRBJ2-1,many,.,CASSTSIAILSGEQFF
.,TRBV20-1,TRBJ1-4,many,TGCAGTGCGTCCGAGGGATTTCCTAATGAAAAACTGTTTTTT,CSASEGFPNEKLFF
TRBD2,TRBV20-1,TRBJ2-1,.,TGCAGTGCTAGAGTCGGGGGGGCCGCCTACAATGAGCAGTTCTTC,CSARVGGAAYNEQFF
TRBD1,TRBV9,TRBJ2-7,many,TGTGCCAGCAGCGTCCGGGACAGCTTCTCCTACGAGCAGTACTTC,CASSVRDSFSYEQYF
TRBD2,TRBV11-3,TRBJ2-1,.,TGTGCCAGCAGCTCCGATCTAGCGGGGGGGTACAATGAGCAGTTCTTC,CASSSDLAGGYNEQFF
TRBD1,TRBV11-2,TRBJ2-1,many,TGTGCCAGCAGCCCGCAGACAGGGGGCTACAATGAGCAGTTCTTC,CASSPQTGGYNEQFF